This TCR beta chain was captured in a study of blood T cells in healthy people across ages. Study-level findings and limits: The study lacked donor CMV status, which possibly confounded expanded clonotype changes. More naive CD4+ cells and higher diversity marked long-lived donors relative to aged donors.

Through a sample-barcoded 5' primer and a J-beta primer mix, a second PCR was run for roughly 7 to 11 cycles. A template-switch adaptor containing 12 random nucleotides labeled each cDNA molecule. TCRdb recomputed calls from the 5' RACE reads with MiXCR, one row per CDR3 protein. The sample records about 630,000 distinct CDR3 sequences, around 21% being singletons. The CDR3 loop spans 15 amino acids. Germline trimming cut 7 bases from V and 2 bases from J; bases unmatched to any gene: 8. A few counts support this clonotype. The antigen remains unidentified. This receptor was obtained from a man between 65 and 79 years old in good health. The specimen sequenced was blood. V is TRBV12-3 or TRBV12-4 and J is TRBJ2-3; 8 nucleotides agree with TRBD1. CDR3 amino acids: CASTGGQGVTDTQYF. For the CDR3, the DNA is TGTGCCAGCACCGGCGGACAGGGTGTCACAGATACGCAGTATTTT.